The clone carrying this T cell receptor beta chain was counted at least ten times. The antigen is unknown. This entry belongs to a study of neurological immune-mediated disorders. Study results and limitations: Levels of TCR clonal expansion peaked in HTLV-1-associated myelopathy and reached their lowest in multiple sclerosis, under those of healthy controls.

TCRdb redid the calling of the 5' RACE reads with MiXCR, one entry per CDR3 protein. The profile shows approximately 70,000 distinct CDR3 sequences, more than 8.5% of them singletons. The time point: longitudinal time-point 1 (baseline). 2 million PBMCs stored at -80 C were the source of the unsorted libraries. Germline CDR1 reads SGDLS; CDR2 reads YYNGEE. CDR3 length equals 15 residues. V lost 4 bases and J lost 3; bases outside the gene matches: 5. The sample taken for sequencing was PBMCs. This chain connects TRBV9 to TRBJ2-1; 9 positions agree with TRBD2. The sequence came from a man aged 30 to 39 in good health. The CDR3 loop is CASSPGTSSYNEQFF. DNA for the CDR3: TGTGCCAGCAGCCCTGGGACTAGCAGCTACAATGAGCAGTTCTTC.